These 30 T cell receptor beta chains share one sample of origin, sequenced in a study of T-cell reconstitution after alpha-beta-depleted transplantation in children. Molecular barcoding with unique molecular identifiers was used for the TCRbeta library. One entry per CDR3 protein results from TCRdb running MiXCR on the PCR reads. This sample has 250,000 to 300,000 distinct CDR3 sequences, with roughly a tenth found just once. Source: PBMCs, taken before TCRalphabeta/CD19-depleted stem cell transplant. The receptor set was obtained from a boy younger than two with acute myeloid leukemia, due to receive a stem cell transplant.

This clonotype was detected a few times. The CDR3 DNA reads as TGTGCCAGCAGCCAAGGACAGGGGATATATAGCAATCAGCCCCAGCATTTT. This translates into CASSQGQGIYSNQPQHF. The V call is TRBV3-1, the J call TRBJ1-5; 8 bases align to TRBD1. Germline CDR1 reads LGHDT; CDR2 reads YNNKEL (reference sequence). The trim removed 1 base at V and 0 bases at J, leaving 5 bases unmatched. The CDR3 loop spans 17 amino acids.

There are many counts of this clonotype. This rearrangement joins TRBV7-8 to TRBJ2-2; 8 bases fit TRBD2. The germline gives CDR1 SGHVS, CDR2 FQNEAQ. With 4 bases clipped from V and 0 bases from J, the junction kept 4 bases outside the gene matches. The CDR3 runs to 16 residues. The CDR3 DNA reads as TGTGCCAGCAGCTATCTAGCGGGTACGAACACCGGGGAGCTGTTTTTT. Amino acid sequence: CASSYLAGTNTGELFF.

This clonotype was detected ten times or more. The chain links TRBV9 to TRBJ1-3; D is perhaps TRBD1 (6 bases). This CDR3 region has 14 residues. Germline-derived CDR1 and CDR2 are SGDLS and YYNGEE. V shed 5 bases and J shed 2 bases, with 11 bases lying between them. The CDR3 is CASSRGGPGNTIYF. CDR3 nucleotide sequence: TGTGCCAGCAGTAGAGGGGGGCCTGGAAACACCATATATTTT.

The table lists this clonotype with a few counts. The V and J genes are TRBV9 and TRBJ2-2; the match to TRBD2 covers 7 bases. The germline gives CDR1 SGDLS, CDR2 YYNGEE. Trimming removed 1 base from V and 3 bases from J; junction bases left unmatched: 3. This CDR3 contains 15 residues. The chain's CDR3 is CASSVREGYTGELFF. CDR3 bases: TGTGCCAGCAGCGTAAGGGAGGGGTACACCGGGGAGCTGTTTTTT.

This clonotype was found many times. This sequence joins TRBV28 and TRBJ2-3; 10 bases match TRBD2. This CDR3 has 15 residues. From germline, CDR1 is MDHEN and CDR2 SYDVKM. J lost 5 bases, V lost 7 bases, and 9 bases had no gene match. The CDR3 DNA is TGTGCCAGCACCTCCAGCGGGGGGGCAAAAGATACGCAGTATTTT. The encoded protein is CASTSSGGAKDTQYF.

Only a few counts were recorded for this clonotype. V is TRBV5-1 and J is TRBJ1-4, with D hard to call. Germline V gene sequence: CDR1 SGHRS, CDR2 YFSETQ. The CDR3 is made up of 13 amino acids. The V end lost 4 bases, the J end lost 6 bases, and 10 bases lay between the germline ends. The CDR3 is CASSPRTDEKLFF. CDR3 coding DNA: TGCGCCAGCAGCCCGCGGACGGATGAAAAACTGTTTTTT.

This chain joins TRBV14 and TRBJ2-5, with 12 bases identical to TRBD2. With V trimmed by 2 bases and J by 3 bases, 1 base remained unmatched. This CDR3 is built from 15 residues. The germline CDR1 and CDR2 sequences are SGHDN and FVKESK. The CDR3 DNA reads as TGTGCCAGCAGCCAAAGACTAGCGGGAGAAGAGACCCAGTACTTC. Translated: CASSQRLAGEETQYF.

Comments on this clonotype: Possible read error: a much larger clone is one base away. This chain uses TRBV20-1 with TRBJ1-1; D remains ambiguous. V gave up 3 bases and J gave up 1 base, with 6 bases separating them. Looked up from germline, CDR1 is DFQATT and CDR2 is SNEGSKA (reference sequence). The CDR3 sequence is 12 residues long. CDR3 bases: TGCAGTGCTAGCGTGCCGAACACTGAAGCTTTCTTT. Translated, it gives CSASVPNTEAFF.

This clonotype was recorded many times. One end of the junction does not line up with germline, which may come from a read error. The chain links TRBV5-1 to TRBJ2-7, with TRBD1 matching over 8 bases. CDR1 and CDR2 (germline): SGHRS, YFSETQ. The length of the CDR3 is 14 residues. The CDR3 is CASSPDRGPYEQYF. The CDR3 DNA sequence: TGTGCCAGCAGTCCAGACAGGGGCCCCTACGAGCAGTACTTC. Together with reference TRBV5-1 and TRBJ2-7, the CDR3 gives the full variable domain: KAGVTQTPRYLIKTRGQQVTLSCSPISGHRSVSWYQQTPGQGLQFLFEYFSETQRNKGNFPGRFSGRQFSNSRSEMNVSTLELGDSALYLCASSPDRGPYEQYFGPGTRLTVT.

In this sample, this clonotype turned up many times. One end of the junction does not line up with germline, which may come from a read error. The J gene is TRBJ2-2, the V gene TRBV5-1; possible D gene TRBD2, 5 bases. The V gene's germline CDR1 is SGHRS and CDR2 YFSETQ. The CDR3 length is 15 residues. The CDR3, as DNA: TGCGCCAGCAGCAGTATTCAAGCGAACACCGGGGATCTGTTTTTT. It codes for CASSSIQANTGDLFF.

The V call is TRBV7-9, the J call TRBJ1-2, with D perhaps TRBD1 (6 bases). CDR1 is SEHNR and CDR2 is FQNEAQ in the germline V gene (reference sequence). Trimming pared 5 bases from V and 1 base from J, leaving 14 bases between. The CDR3 loop spans 15 amino acids. CDR3 in DNA: TGTGCCAGCAGCCCCACAGGGACCCATAACTATGGCTACACCTTC. Amino acids: CASSPTGTHNYGYTF.

There are many counts of this clonotype. The V and J genes are TRBV29-1 and TRBJ1-1; 8 nucleotides line up with TRBD1. Germline V lookup: CDR1 SQVTM, CDR2 ANQGSEA. The length of the CDR3 is 12 residues. The trim removed 8 bases at V and 8 bases at J, leaving 10 bases unmatched. DNA of the CDR3: TGCAGCTCAAACGACCGGGACAGGGAAGCTTTCTTT. Amino acid sequence: CSSNDRDREAFF.

This clonotype was seen ten or more times. The rearrangement links TRBV15 to TRBJ2-3; D is uncertain. Germline-derived CDR1 and CDR2 are LNHNV and YYDKDF (reference sequence). This CDR3 spans 14 amino acids. The V end lost 0 bases, the J end lost 4 bases, and 8 bases lay between the germline ends. CDR3 in DNA: TGTGCCACCAGCAGAGATCGGTGGCCAGATACGCAGTATTTT. It codes for CATSRDRWPDTQYF.

The sample holds many counts of this clonotype. The V gene is TRBV12-3 or TRBV12-4, the J gene TRBJ2-3; D not certain. This CDR3 contains 14 residues. V gave up 5 bases and J gave up 8 bases, with 17 bases separating them. CDR3 amino acids: CASSPRGDSRTQYF. Here the CDR3 DNA reads TGTGCCAGCAGTCCCCGCGGTGACTCGCGTACGCAGTATTTT.

This clonotype was found a few times. The chain joins TRBV5-1 to TRBJ2-5, with TRBD2 matching over 12 bases. This CDR3 is 16 amino acids long. The junction had 7 bases not matched to a gene; V was cut back by 3 bases and J by 4 bases. Germline V lookup: CDR1 SGHRS, CDR2 YFSETQ. CDR3 bases: TGCGCCAGCAGCTCCCCACTAGCGGGGGGTGGAGAGACCCAGTACTTC. Its translation: CASSSPLAGGGETQYF.

This clonotype has ten or more counts. This chain joins TRBV5-1 and TRBJ2-7; 9 bases match TRBD1. After removal of 4 bases from V and 2 bases from J, the junction contained 4 bases not matched to a gene. The CDR3 has 14 amino acids. Per germline, CDR1 SGHRS and CDR2 YFSETQ. This CDR3 is CASSTRQGAYEQYF. CDR3 coding DNA: TGCGCCAGCAGCACGCGACAGGGGGCCTACGAGCAGTACTTC. Full variable domain (rest looked up from reference TRBV5-1 and TRBJ2-7): KAGVTQTPRYLIKTRGQQVTLSCSPISGHRSVSWYQQTPGQGLQFLFEYFSETQRNKGNFPGRFSGRQFSNSRSEMNVSTLELGDSALYLCASSTRQGAYEQYFGPGTRLTVT.

The table lists this clonotype with a count of one. A much larger clone lies one base from this, so it may be a read error. The rearrangement links TRBV27 to TRBJ1-1; D gene unclear. The CDR3 runs to 16 residues. Germline assignment: CDR1 MNHEY and CDR2 SMNVEV (reference sequence). V shed 2 bases and J shed 4 bases, with 17 bases lying between them. The CDR3 reads CASSLSQPHLFTEAFF. DNA of the CDR3: TGTGCCAGCAGTTTAAGCCAGCCTCACTTATTCACTGAAGCTTTCTTT.

This clonotype was counted ten times or more. V is TRBV7-3 and J is TRBJ1-4; D is unresolved. Per the germline V gene, CDR1 is SGHTA and CDR2 is FQGTGA. This CDR3 comprises 15 residues. Trimming stripped 1 base from V and 6 bases from J, with 12 bases between. CDR3: CASSLNEKQDEKLFF. The CDR3 coding sequence is TGTGCCAGCAGCTTAAACGAGAAGCAAGATGAAAAACTGTTTTTT.

Many counts were recorded for this clonotype. V and J are TRBV20-1 and TRBJ1-2, with D unclear. CDR3 size: 15 residues. Trimming pared 5 bases from V and 8 bases from J, leaving 24 bases between. Germline CDR1 DFQATT, CDR2 SNEGSKA (reference sequence). The CDR3 spells CSAQIRTGEFYGYTF. CDR3 bases: TGCAGTGCTCAAATAAGAACCGGGGAGTTCTACGGCTACACCTTC.

This clonotype occurred many times. The V call is TRBV20-1, the J call TRBJ2-3; tentatively, D is TRBD1 (6 bases). This CDR3 contains 16 residues. V shed 2 bases and J shed 2 bases, with 17 bases lying between them. Germline V CDR1 and CDR2: DFQATT, SNEGSKA (reference sequence). CDR3 in DNA: TGCAGTGCTAGACCAGCCGACAGGCTCTTCACAGATACGCAGTATTTT. Translation gives CSARPADRLFTDTQYF.

The chain is built from TRBV3-1 and TRBJ2-5; the D gene is possibly TRBD2 (5 bases). Trimming took off 2 bases at V and 3 bases at J, with 7 bases between the two ends. The CDR3 contains 13 residues. CDR1 LGHDT and CDR2 YNNKEL come from the germline V gene (reference sequence). In DNA form, the CDR3 reads TGTGCCAGCAGCCAAACTAGAAAAGAGACCCAGTACTTC. Translated, it gives CASSQTRKETQYF.

This clonotype was detected ten times or more. The genes are TRBV7-2 and TRBJ2-7; tentative D call: TRBD2 (5 bases). The length of the CDR3 is 14 residues. Deletions cut 2 bases from V and 2 bases from J, with 10 bases between. Germline loops: CDR1 SGHTA, CDR2 FQGNSA. The CDR3 loop is CASSLSSGTYEQYF. In DNA form, the CDR3 reads TGTGCCAGCAGCTTAAGTTCCGGGACCTACGAGCAGTACTTC. Based on the CDR3 plus reference TRBV7-2 and TRBJ2-7, the full variable domain is GAGVSQSPSNKVTEKGKDVELRCDPISGHTALYWYRQSLGQGLEFLIYFQGNSAPDKSGLPSDRFSAERTGGSVSTLTIQRTQQEDSAVYLCASSLSSGTYEQYFGPGTRLTVT.

The chain joins TRBV20-1 to TRBJ1-2; D is unresolved. CDR1 DFQATT and CDR2 SNEGSKA come from the germline V gene (reference sequence). The V end was cut by 0 bases, the J end by 4 bases, with 9 bases between. The CDR3 contains 13 residues. CDR3 region: CSAREQPSYGYTF. CDR3 nucleotide sequence: TGCAGTGCTAGAGAACAGCCGTCCTATGGCTACACCTTC.

A few counts support this clonotype. V and J are TRBV6-1 and TRBJ2-3; 8 bases align to TRBD1. CDR1 is MNHNS, CDR2 SASEGT, per germline. The trim removed 5 bases at V and 1 base at J, leaving 8 bases unmatched. The CDR3 extends over 16 amino acids. The CDR3 here is CASSPDRGVGTDTQYF. The CDR3 DNA reads TGTGCCAGCAGTCCCGACAGGGGAGTGGGCACAGATACGCAGTATTTT.

This clonotype has ten or more counts. The chain links TRBV11-2 to TRBJ1-1; D call uncertain. Germline V CDR1 and CDR2: SGHAT, FQNNGV. The CDR3 extends over 12 amino acids. The germline V and J ends were trimmed by 4 bases and 4 bases, with 7 bases remaining between them. In DNA, the CDR3 is TGTGCCAGCAGCTGGGAGGGCACTGAAGCTTTCTTT. Translating gives CASSWEGTEAFF.

The sample holds many counts of this clonotype. The genes are TRBV2 and TRBJ2-3; 9 nucleotides line up with TRBD2. The CDR3 length is 14 residues. Germline V CDR1 and CDR2: SNHLY, FYNNEI. V dropped 7 bases and J dropped 1; count of bases not matched to a gene: 3. DNA of the CDR3: TGTGCCAGCAAGCCTAGCGGGGGCACAGATACGCAGTATTTT. It is translated as CASKPSGGTDTQYF. Full variable domain (remainder filled in from reference TRBV2 and TRBJ2-3): EPEVTQTPSHQVTQMGQEVILRCVPISNHLYFYWYRQILGQKVEFLVSFYNNEISEKSEIFDDQFSVERPDGSNFTLKIRSTKLEDSAMYFCASKPSGGTDTQYFGPGTRLTVL.

The chain recombines TRBV11-1 with TRBJ2-1; no reliable D call. The CDR3 consists of 11 residues. V was cut by 4 bases and J by 8 bases, with 6 bases left in between. The germline V gene has CDR1 SGHAT and CDR2 FQDESV (reference sequence). Here the CDR3 reads CASSYQDEQFF. The CDR3 nucleotides read TGTGCCAGCAGCTACCAGGATGAGCAGTTCTTC.

This clonotype was picked up many times. The chain couples TRBV7-2 to TRBJ2-1; possibly TRBD1 for D (6 bases). V lost 2 bases to trimming and J lost 1 base, with 9 bases between them. This CDR3 comprises 15 residues. Germline lookup yields CDR1 SGHTA and CDR2 FQGNSA. The CDR3 nucleotides are TGTGCCAGCAGCTTACACAGGGTATCCTACAATGAGCAGTTCTTC. Its protein product is CASSLHRVSYNEQFF. The full variable domain, in which reference TRBV7-2 and TRBJ2-1 provide the parts outside the CDR3, is GAGVSQSPSNKVTEKGKDVELRCDPISGHTALYWYRQSLGQGLEFLIYFQGNSAPDKSGLPSDRFSAERTGGSVSTLTIQRTQQEDSAVYLCASSLHRVSYNEQFFGPGTRLTVL.

This clonotype has ten or more counts. The chain has TRBV5-1 and TRBJ2-7, with TRBD1 identical over 9 bases. The germline V gene has CDR1 SGHRS and CDR2 YFSETQ. This CDR3 is 16 amino acids long. The V gene end was trimmed by 0 bases and the J gene end by 4 bases; junction bases not matched to a gene: 8. CDR3: CASSLEPGQGKYEQYF. CDR3 coding DNA: TGCGCCAGCAGCTTGGAGCCGGGACAGGGAAAGTACGAGCAGTACTTC.

Many counts were recorded for this clonotype. V usage is TRBV25-1 and J usage is TRBJ2-3, with D perhaps being TRBD1 or TRBD2 (6 bases each). The germline V gene has CDR1 MGHDK and CDR2 SYGVNS. Trimming took off 4 bases at V and 0 bases at J, with 17 bases between the two ends. The CDR3 runs to 17 residues. Written as DNA, the CDR3 is TGTGCCAGCAGTGCCCGAACCGGGGGCCCTAGCACAGATACGCAGTATTTT. Translation gives CASSARTGGPSTDTQYF.